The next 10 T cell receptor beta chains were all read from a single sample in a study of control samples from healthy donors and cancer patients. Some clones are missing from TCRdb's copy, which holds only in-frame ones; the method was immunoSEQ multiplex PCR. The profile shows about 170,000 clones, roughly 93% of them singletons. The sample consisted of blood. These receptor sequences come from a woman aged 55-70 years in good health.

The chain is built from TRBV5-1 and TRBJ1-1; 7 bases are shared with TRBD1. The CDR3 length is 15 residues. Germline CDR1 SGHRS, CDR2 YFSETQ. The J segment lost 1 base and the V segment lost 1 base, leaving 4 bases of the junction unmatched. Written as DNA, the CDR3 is TGCGCCAGCAGCTTGACGGGACAGAGGAACACTGAAGCTTTCTTT. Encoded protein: CASSLTGQRNTEAFF.

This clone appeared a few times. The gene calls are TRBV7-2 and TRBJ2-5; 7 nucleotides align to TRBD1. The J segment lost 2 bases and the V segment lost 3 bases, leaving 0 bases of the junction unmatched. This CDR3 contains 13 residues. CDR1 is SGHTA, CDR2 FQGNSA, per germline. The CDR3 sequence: CASSLDRQETQYF. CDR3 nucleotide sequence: TGTGCCAGCAGCTTGGACAGGCAAGAGACCCAGTACTTC.

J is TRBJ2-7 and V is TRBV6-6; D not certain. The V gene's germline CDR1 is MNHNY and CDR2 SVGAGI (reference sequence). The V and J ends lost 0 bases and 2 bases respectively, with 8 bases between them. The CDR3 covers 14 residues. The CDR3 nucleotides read TGTGCCAGCAGTTACTCCCCGGAAACCTACGAGCAGTACTTC. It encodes CASSYSPETYEQYF.

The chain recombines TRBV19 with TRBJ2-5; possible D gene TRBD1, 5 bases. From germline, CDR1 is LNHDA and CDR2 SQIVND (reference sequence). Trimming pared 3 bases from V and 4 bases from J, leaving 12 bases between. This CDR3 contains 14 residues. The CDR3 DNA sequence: TGTGCCAGTAGTATTCAGGGTATGGGAGAGACCCAGTACTTC. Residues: CASSIQGMGETQYF.

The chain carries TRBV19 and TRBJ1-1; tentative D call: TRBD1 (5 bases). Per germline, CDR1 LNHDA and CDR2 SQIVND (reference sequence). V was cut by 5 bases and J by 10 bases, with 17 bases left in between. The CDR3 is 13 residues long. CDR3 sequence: CASSPQGTYGAFF. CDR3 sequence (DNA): TGTGCCAGTAGTCCTCAGGGTACGTATGGAGCTTTCTTT.

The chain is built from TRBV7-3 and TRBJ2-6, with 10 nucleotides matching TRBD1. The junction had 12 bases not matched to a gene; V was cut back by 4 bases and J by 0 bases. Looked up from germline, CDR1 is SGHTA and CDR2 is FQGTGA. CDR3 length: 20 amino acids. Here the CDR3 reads CASSSTRGDRGSSGANVLTF. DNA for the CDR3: TGTGCCAGCAGCTCCACCAGGGGGGACAGGGGTTCCTCTGGGGCCAACGTCCTGACTTTC.

The CDR3 nucleotides are TGTGCCATCAGTGGACCGACAGGGGAAGAGACCCAGTACTTC. Its protein product is CAISGPTGEETQYF. The V and J genes are TRBV10-3 and TRBJ2-5; TRBD1 matches at 8 bases. Germline CDR1 is ENHRY and CDR2 is SYGVKD. This CDR3 is 14 amino acids long. The V gene end was trimmed by 4 bases and the J gene end by 3 bases; junction bases not matched to a gene: 4.

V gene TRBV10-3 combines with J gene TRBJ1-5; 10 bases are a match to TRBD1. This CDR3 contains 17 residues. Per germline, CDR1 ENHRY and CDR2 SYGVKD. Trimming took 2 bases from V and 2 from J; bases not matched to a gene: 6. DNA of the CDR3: TGTGCCATCAGTGAGGCCGGGACAGGGGATGGCAATCAGCCCCAGCATTTT. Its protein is CAISEAGTGDGNQPQHF.

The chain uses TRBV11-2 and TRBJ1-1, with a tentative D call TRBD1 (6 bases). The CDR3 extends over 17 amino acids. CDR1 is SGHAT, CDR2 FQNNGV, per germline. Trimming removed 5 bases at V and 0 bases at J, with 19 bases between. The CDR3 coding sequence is TGTGCCAGCAGCCGTCTTCGTTTAGGACAGCTGAACACTGAAGCTTTCTTT. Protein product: CASSRLRLGQLNTEAFF.

Here the CDR3 reads CASSQDPLTGFFGHLNTEAFF. The CDR3 DNA follows: TGTGCCAGCAGCCAAGACCCCCTCACAGGTTTTTTTGGACACCTGAACACTGAAGCTTTCTTT. The chain uses TRBV3-1 (or the pseudogene TRBV3-2) and TRBJ1-1; D is possibly TRBD1 (5 bases). The CDR3 covers 21 residues. The germline V gene has CDR1 LGHDT and CDR2 YNNKEL (reference sequence). V lost 0 bases to trimming and J lost 0 bases, with 26 bases between them.